A single sample gave rise to the 19 T cell receptor beta chains below, sequenced in a study of T cell repertoires in ileal Crohn's disease (dated by TCRdb to the late 2010s). The time point label of this sample denotes: proximal margin of the surgical specimen (macroscopically non-inflamed). The library was produced with the immunoSEQ multiplex PCR assay. Drawn from immuneACCESS, this table holds only the in-frame rearrangements with V and J called that TCRdb kept. Clones are partly lost; checked studies trace under half to an unresolved V gene and leave the rest unexplained. The sample table contains approximately 2,100 clones; only one count was recorded for 88% of them. The ten largest make up over 9% of the sample. What was sequenced was ileal tissue. These receptors originate from an adult with Crohn's disease.

In nucleotides, the CDR3 is TGCAGCACGACTAGCGGATCCTCGGGGACCCAGTACTTC. It translates to CSTTSGSSGTQYF. The V and J genes are TRBV29-1 and TRBJ2-5; the match to TRBD2 covers 9 bases. The trim removed 8 bases at V and 7 bases at J, leaving 11 bases unmatched. The CDR3 contains 13 residues. Germline CDR1 reads SQVTM; CDR2 reads ANQGSEA.

The sample holds one count of this clone. This rearrangement joins TRBV7-6 to TRBJ2-3, with D possibly TRBD2 on 6 matching bases. The V end lost 3 bases, the J end lost 1 base, and 23 bases lay between the germline ends. The germline V gene encodes CDR1 SGHVS and CDR2 FNYEAQ. CDR3 length: 19 amino acids. This CDR3 is CASSFSRDSSVFGTDTQYF. As DNA, the CDR3 is TGTGCCAGCAGCTTTTCCCGGGACTCATCCGTTTTCGGCACAGATACGCAGTATTTT.

The chain has TRBV28 and TRBJ1-4; D may be TRBD1 (6 bases). The CDR3 extends over 17 amino acids. Germline V gene data show CDR1 as MDHEN and CDR2 as SYDVKM. Trimming pared 1 base from V and 11 bases from J, leaving 23 bases between. The CDR3, as DNA: TGTGCCAGCAGTTTATTGGGACCTACAGGGCCATTGGGGAAACTGTTTTTT. This translates into CASSLLGPTGPLGKLFF.

J is TRBJ2-7 and V is TRBV30; D may be TRBD2 (5 bases). Germline V gene data show CDR1 as GTSNPN and CDR2 as SVGIG (reference sequence). The CDR3 has 15 residues. V gave up 0 bases and J gave up 3 bases, with 15 bases separating them. CDR3 sequence (DNA): TGTGCCTGGAGTGTAAGCGGTGGCCTGGGCTACGAGCAGTACTTC. Protein product: CAWSVSGGLGYEQYF.

The chain employs TRBV5-8 and TRBJ2-6; unclear D gene. Germline-derived CDR1 and CDR2 are SGHTS and YDEGEE. V was trimmed by 7 bases and J by 0 bases, leaving 11 bases between them. The CDR3 has 15 amino acids. CDR3 loop: CASVARISGANVLTF. CDR3 coding DNA: TGTGCCAGCGTAGCCCGGATCTCTGGGGCCAACGTCCTGACTTTC.

The sample holds one count of this clone. The chain recombines TRBV2 with TRBJ2-5, with TRBD2 matching 16 bases. CDR1 and CDR2 from the germline V gene are SNHLY and FYNNEI. The CDR3 has 17 residues. V dropped 6 bases and J dropped 7; count of bases not matched to a gene: 11. This CDR3 is CASRSGLAGGAGGTQYF. The CDR3 DNA reads as TGTGCCAGCAGATCGGGACTAGCGGGAGGGGCTGGGGGGACCCAGTACTTC.

CDR3 residues: CASSLASGGQAYEQYF. The CDR3, as DNA: TGTGCCAGCAGCTTGGCTTCCGGGGGACAAGCCTACGAGCAGTACTTC. This chain joins TRBV5-4 and TRBJ2-7, with D perhaps given as TRBD1 or TRBD2 (6 bases each). The CDR3 contains 16 residues. The V end was cut by 0 bases, the J end by 2 bases, with 15 bases between. From germline, CDR1 is SGHNT and CDR2 YYREEE (reference sequence).

The chain is built from TRBV5-1 and TRBJ2-4, with a tentative D call TRBD2 (6 bases). Deletions cut 0 bases from V and 5 bases from J, with 9 bases between. This CDR3 spans 14 amino acids. From germline, CDR1 is SGHRS and CDR2 YFSETQ. In nucleotides, the CDR3 is TGCGCCAGCAGCTTGGAACTAGCAGAAAACATTCAGTACTTC. Its protein product is CASSLELAENIQYF.

V gene TRBV7-8 combines with J gene TRBJ1-2; D is perhaps TRBD1 (5 bases). Trimming left V 2 bases short and J 0 bases short, with 10 bases between. CDR1 is SGHVS, CDR2 FQNEAQ, per germline. This CDR3 contains 15 residues. The DNA for the CDR3 is TGTGCCAGCAGCTTAAGTCAGGGTACTAACTATGGCTACACCTTC. Amino acids: CASSLSQGTNYGYTF.

The V call is TRBV5-1, the J call TRBJ1-4; 9 nucleotides match TRBD1. With V trimmed by 2 bases and J by 4 bases, 6 bases remained unmatched. The CDR3 is 16 residues long. CDR1 and CDR2 from the germline V gene are SGHRS and YFSETQ. In DNA form, the CDR3 reads TGCGCCAGCAGCTTAGACGGGACAGGGATTAATGAAAAACTGTTTTTT. Translation: CASSLDGTGINEKLFF.

The chain carries TRBV5-1 and TRBJ1-4, with TRBD1 matching over 8 bases. Losses at the gene ends were 4 bases for V and 5 bases for J; bases not matched to a gene: 4. Looked up from germline, CDR1 is SGHRS and CDR2 is YFSETQ. The CDR3 runs to 14 residues. The CDR3 loop is CASSGDRPNEKLFF. The DNA of the CDR3 is TGCGCCAGCAGCGGGGACAGGCCAAATGAAAAACTGTTTTTT.

In its sample, this clone was seen once. The chain couples TRBV6-5 to TRBJ2-7; D gene unclear. The CDR3 runs 13 residues. The ends were cut back, 6 bases at V and 3 bases at J, with 12 bases in the middle. Germline V gene lookup returns CDR1 MNHEY and CDR2 SVGAGI. The CDR3 coding sequence is TGTGCCAGCAGAGGGCTAAACTTCTACGAGCAGTACTTC. It encodes CASRGLNFYEQYF.

The rearrangement joins TRBV25-1 to TRBJ1-1, with 10 positions matching TRBD1. This CDR3 is 16 amino acids long. With 5 bases clipped from V and 3 bases from J, the junction kept 9 bases outside the gene matches. CDR1 is MGHDK, CDR2 SYGVNS, per germline. The CDR3 loop is CASSPGQGERDTEAFF. The DNA for the CDR3 is TGTGCCAGCAGTCCAGGACAGGGGGAGAGGGACACTGAAGCTTTCTTT.

CDR3 in amino acids: CASSYQGSSYNEQFF. DNA for the CDR3: TGTGCCAGCAGTTACCAGGGCAGCTCCTACAATGAGCAGTTCTTC. The V gene is TRBV6-6, the J gene TRBJ2-1; maybe TRBD1 (5 bases). Germline V CDR1 and CDR2: MNHNY, SVGAGI (reference sequence). This CDR3 is 15 amino acids long. Trimming removed 2 bases from V and 0 bases from J, with 8 bases in between.

Written as DNA, the CDR3 is TGTGCCAGCAGTGTTTTGGGGGGGGTAGGTCAGCCCCAGCATTTT. It is translated as CASSVLGGVGQPQHF. The rearrangement uses TRBV6-1 and TRBJ1-5; TRBD1 is a possible D gene (5 bases). The CDR3 runs to 15 residues. Trimming took off 4 bases at V and 6 bases at J, with 16 bases between the two ends. CDR1 and CDR2 (germline): MNHNS, SASEGT.

V gene TRBV2 combines with J gene TRBJ2-1; 7 bases align to TRBD2. Per germline, CDR1 SNHLY and CDR2 FYNNEI. This CDR3 is 17 amino acids long. With V trimmed by 3 bases and J by 0 bases, 8 bases remained unmatched. CDR3: CASSDLLALSSYNEQFF. CDR3 in DNA: TGTGCCAGCAGTGACTTACTAGCGTTAAGCTCCTACAATGAGCAGTTCTTC.

V is TRBV10-3 and J is TRBJ2-7; no clear D. The CDR3 has 13 residues. In germline, CDR1 is ENHRY, CDR2 SYGVKD. V lost 4 bases to trimming and J lost 1 base, with 8 bases between them. DNA of the CDR3: TGTGCCATCAGTGTGGACGGGTCCTACGAGCAGTACTTC. It encodes CAISVDGSYEQYF.

There are a few counts of this clone. V usage is TRBV7-2 and J usage is TRBJ2-1; D uncertain. This CDR3 spans 12 amino acids. The V end lost 2 bases, the J end lost 12 bases, and 11 bases lay between the germline ends. Germline values: CDR1 SGHTA, CDR2 FQGNSA. In nucleotides, the CDR3 is TGTGCCAGCAGCTTAATGGCGTGGGTGCAGTTCTTC. Protein sequence: CASSLMAWVQFF. The full variable domain, completed using reference TRBV7-2 and TRBJ2-1, is GAGVSQSPSNKVTEKGKDVELRCDPISGHTALYWYRQSLGQGLEFLIYFQGNSAPDKSGLPSDRFSAERTGGSVSTLTIQRTQQEDSAVYLCASSLMAWVQFFGPGTRLTVL.

The V and J genes are TRBV5-1 and TRBJ1-2; D not certain. Germline V gives CDR1 SGHRS, CDR2 YFSETQ. CDR3 length equals 15 residues. V lost 1 base and J 7 bases, leaving 17 bases between the germline ends. The chain's CDR3 is CASSLSPSKSPGYTF. Here the CDR3 DNA reads TGCGCCAGCAGCTTGTCTCCAAGCAAATCCCCTGGCTACACCTTC.